The 31 T cell receptor beta chains below were found in one sample sequenced in a study of glioma-infiltrating T cells. The iRepertoire nested amplicon-rescue multiplex PCR amplified TCR alpha and beta CDR3s from RNA. TCRdb fed the multiplex PCR reads into MiXCR, producing one record per CDR3 protein. The sample records 4,500 to 6,000 distinct CDR3 sequences, roughly a third being singletons. The specimen was glioma tissue, nonneoplastic brain tissue, or PBMCs (not recorded which). These receptors originate from a human donor with low-grade glioma or glioblastoma, undergoing nonglioma brain surgery, or in good health (not recorded which).

This clonotype is labeled as medium-sized. V is TRBV4-2 and J is TRBJ2-3; D ambiguous. Trimming shortened V by 0 bases and J by 6 bases, and 7 bases separated the two germline ends. This CDR3 is 13 amino acids long. CDR1 is LGHNA, CDR2 YNFKEQ, per germline. CDR3 protein: CASSQDHGDTQYF. In DNA form, the CDR3 reads TGTGCCAGCAGCCAAGATCACGGGGATACGCAGTATTTT.

The genes are TRBV7-2 and TRBJ1-1; D unresolved. Trimming left V 5 bases short and J 1 base short, with 20 bases between. This CDR3 is built from 17 residues. Germline V gene data show CDR1 as SGHTA and CDR2 as FQGNSA. The CDR3 DNA follows: TGTGCCAGCAGCCCGTCCAATGGCCAGCAAAGGAACACTGAAGCTTTCTTT. Translated, it gives CASSPSNGQQRNTEAFF.

The chain recombines TRBV27 with TRBJ2-3; D remains ambiguous. Germline V lookup: CDR1 MNHEY, CDR2 SMNVEV (reference sequence). This CDR3 spans 14 amino acids. Trimming pared 8 bases from V and 2 bases from J, leaving 14 bases between. CDR3 residues: CASGNRIPTDTQYF. DNA for the CDR3: TGTGCCAGCGGCAATCGGATCCCCACAGATACGCAGTATTTT.

The rearrangement links TRBV5-6 to TRBJ1-4, with TRBD1 identical over 7 bases. J gave up 8 bases and V 3 bases, and 7 bases lay outside the gene matches. From germline, CDR1 is SGHDT and CDR2 YYEEEE. This CDR3 has 14 residues. CDR3 nucleotide sequence: TGTGCCAGCAGCTACACAGGGGCGGGAGAAAAACTGTTTTTT. Residues: CASSYTGAGEKLFF.

This clonotype was seen ten or more times. The V call is TRBV12-3 or TRBV12-4, the J call TRBJ2-3; D is perhaps TRBD2 (5 bases). V was shortened by 3 bases and J by 4 bases, with 11 bases between the two germline ends. The length of the CDR3 is 14 residues. DNA of the CDR3: TGTGCCAGCAGTTTCTTCAGGACTGCAGATACGCAGTATTTT. As protein: CASSFFRTADTQYF.

The chain couples TRBV29-1 to TRBJ1-1; D gene unclear. Germline assignment: CDR1 SQVTM and CDR2 ANQGSEA. The V end was cut by 5 bases, the J end by 2 bases, with 9 bases between. The CDR3 consists of 12 residues. This CDR3 reads CSVMVLNTEAFF. CDR3 nucleotides: TGCAGCGTTATGGTTCTCAACACTGAAGCTTTCTTT.

The chain employs TRBV7-2 and TRBJ1-5, with D uncertain. Germline CDR1 SGHTA, CDR2 FQGNSA. V gave up 3 bases and J gave up 0 bases, with 6 bases separating them. The CDR3 has 14 amino acids. The CDR3 DNA is TGTGCCAGCAGCTTCGGTTATAGCAATCAGCCCCAGCATTTT. This codes for CASSFGYSNQPQHF.

By frequency in the sample, this clonotype is medium-sized. This sequence joins TRBV27 and TRBJ2-7; D unresolved. Trimming shortened V by 5 bases and J by 3 bases, and 11 bases separated the two germline ends. The CDR3 totals 13 residues. Germline assignment: CDR1 MNHEY and CDR2 SMNVEV (reference sequence). The CDR3 protein is CASSPLEHYEQYF. The CDR3, as DNA: TGTGCCAGCAGTCCTCTCGAGCACTACGAGCAGTACTTC.

The chain couples TRBV7-2 to TRBJ2-1, with 7 positions matching TRBD1. CDR1 is SGHTA and CDR2 is FQGNSA in the germline V gene. V lost 5 bases and J lost 8; bases outside the gene matches: 12. The CDR3 has 15 residues. The CDR3 loop is CASSTETGSRDEQFF. CDR3 nucleotide sequence: TGTGCCAGCAGCACAGAGACAGGGTCCCGCGATGAGCAGTTCTTC.

This clonotype rates as medium-sized (0.01 to 0.1%). This rearrangement joins TRBV3-1 to TRBJ1-6, with a tentative D call TRBD1 (5 bases). CDR3 length equals 15 residues. Germline CDR1 is LGHDT and CDR2 is YNNKEL (reference sequence). Between the trimmed V and J ends, which lost 8 bases and 8 bases, there was a span of 19 bases. The CDR3 sequence: CASQSPGLGDSPLHF. As DNA, the CDR3 is TGTGCCAGCCAAAGTCCGGGACTTGGCGATTCACCCCTCCACTTT.

There are many counts of this clonotype. V usage is TRBV11-2 and J usage is TRBJ2-7; 7 bases map to TRBD2. Germline V gene lookup returns CDR1 SGHAT and CDR2 FQNNGV. The V segment lost 3 bases and the J segment 3 bases; nucleotides outside the gene matches: 5. The length of the CDR3 is 14 residues. CDR3: CASSFGGGNYEQYF. In DNA, the CDR3 is TGTGCCAGCAGCTTCGGCGGGGGAAACTACGAGCAGTACTTC.

By share, this clonotype counts as medium-sized. This chain connects TRBV10-3 to TRBJ2-3; the D is unclear. V was pared by 2 bases and J by 3 bases, with 15 bases between. The CDR3 covers 16 residues. In germline, CDR1 is ENHRY, CDR2 SYGVKD. CDR3 bases: TGTGCCATCAGTGAGCCAATAGAGCGCCCAACAGATACGCAGTATTTT. This encodes CAISEPIERPTDTQYF.

The chain uses TRBV11-1 and TRBJ1-1; D uncertain. The V gene lost 7 bases and the J gene lost 4 bases, with 16 bases spanning the gap. This CDR3 is built from 14 residues. Germline CDR1 is SGHAT and CDR2 is FQDESV (reference sequence). In DNA, the CDR3 is TGTGCCAGCACCCTAGGCACAGTGAGCACTGAAGCTTTCTTT. Its protein product is CASTLGTVSTEAFF.

This clonotype counts as medium-sized (0.01 to 0.1%). The CDR3 reads CAISDPTGVVDYGYTF. The DNA of the CDR3 is TGTGCCATCAGTGACCCCACAGGGGTAGTTGACTATGGCTACACCTTC. The chain couples TRBV10-3 to TRBJ1-2; 7 nucleotides match TRBD1. The CDR3 length is 16 residues. The germline gives CDR1 ENHRY, CDR2 SYGVKD. Trimming took 3 bases from V and 3 from J; bases not matched to a gene: 10.

By proportion, this clonotype is medium-sized. The chain links TRBV19 to TRBJ1-5, with TRBD1 identical over 7 bases. Germline V gene lookup returns CDR1 LNHDA and CDR2 SQIVND (reference sequence). This CDR3 region has 15 residues. The V gene end was trimmed by 4 bases and the J gene end by 3 bases; junction bases not matched to a gene: 6. This CDR3 reads CASSTIGQDNQPQHF. In nucleotides, the CDR3 is TGTGCCAGTAGTACAATAGGACAGGACAATCAGCCCCAGCATTTT.

This clonotype came up many times. CDR3 sequence: CASSSPGSTDTQYF. CDR3 in DNA: TGCGCCAGCAGCTCCCCAGGGAGCACAGATACGCAGTATTTT. The chain has TRBV5-1 and TRBJ2-3; D perhaps matches TRBD1 (5 bases). This CDR3 is built from 14 residues. CDR1 is SGHRS and CDR2 is YFSETQ in the germline V gene. Trimming shortened V by 3 bases and J by 0 bases, and 8 bases separated the two germline ends.

This clonotype is medium-sized by share. J is TRBJ2-3 and V is TRBV6-1, with 8 bases that match TRBD2. The length of the CDR3 is 16 residues. The trim removed 5 bases at V and 2 bases at J, leaving 9 bases unmatched. Germline V gene sequence: CDR1 MNHNS, CDR2 SASEGT. The CDR3 here is CASSLAQRGFTDTQYF. DNA of the CDR3: TGTGCCAGCAGTCTCGCTCAGCGGGGGTTCACAGATACGCAGTATTTT.

By sample share, this clonotype is medium-sized. This chain links TRBV7-3 with TRBJ2-1; TRBD2 agrees at 13 bases. This CDR3 has 14 residues. With 5 bases clipped from V and 15 bases from J, the junction kept 10 bases outside the gene matches. The germline gives CDR1 SGHTA, CDR2 FQGTGA. CDR3: CASSAGTSGGALFF. The DNA for the CDR3 is TGTGCCAGCAGCGCGGGAACTAGCGGGGGGGCCCTGTTCTTC.

In its sample, this clonotype was seen many times. The chain has TRBV12-5 and TRBJ1-5, with D unresolved. The CDR3 is made up of 15 amino acids. CDR1 is LGHNT, CDR2 FRNRAP, per germline. The ends were cut back, 3 bases at V and 0 bases at J, with 9 bases in the middle. Here the CDR3 DNA reads TGTGCTAGTGGTTTTAATACAGTTAGCAATCAGCCCCAGCATTTT. It translates to CASGFNTVSNQPQHF.

The chain links TRBV16 to TRBJ2-1, with no clear D. This CDR3 region has 13 residues. The germline V gene has CDR1 KGHSY and CDR2 FQNENV. Trimming took off 4 bases at V and 6 bases at J, with 10 bases between the two ends. As DNA, the CDR3 is TGTGCCAGCAGCCCCGCCCTGGGCAATGAGCAGTTCTTC. Translation gives CASSPALGNEQFF.

This clonotype is labeled hyperexpanded (1% or more). The V call is TRBV27, the J call TRBJ1-6, with D unresolved. The CDR3 extends over 14 amino acids. V was clipped by 3 bases and J by 6 bases, with 9 bases between them. Germline V CDR1 and CDR2: MNHEY, SMNVEV (reference sequence). CDR3 sequence: CASSFRESNSPLHF. CDR3 nucleotides: TGTGCCAGCAGTTTCCGGGAGAGTAATTCACCCCTCCACTTT.

Turning to this clonotype: An end of the junction does not agree with germline; a read error may underlie this. The J gene is TRBJ2-5, the V gene TRBV7-2; D unclear. This CDR3 spans 14 amino acids. Germline V gives CDR1 SGHTA, CDR2 FQGNSA. CDR3 amino acids: CASSLGTVGETKYF. The CDR3 DNA follows: TGTGCCAGCAGCTTAGGAACAGTTGGAGAGACCAAGTACTTC.

Turning to this clonotype: The junction shows a germline mismatch at one end, possibly a read error. V is TRBV5-4 and J is TRBJ1-1; D remains ambiguous. The CDR3 consists of 14 residues. CDR1 is SGHNT and CDR2 is YYREEE in the germline V gene (reference sequence). The DNA of the CDR3 is TGTGCCAGCAGCCTTGCGGTTATGAACGCTGAAGCTTTCTTT. This codes for CASSLAVMNAEAFF.

In this sample, this clonotype is medium-sized. This rearrangement joins TRBV7-6 to TRBJ1-1; D is ambiguous. Trimming left V 3 bases short and J 5 bases short, with 10 bases between. Germline values: CDR1 SGHVS, CDR2 FNYEAQ. The CDR3 sequence is 13 residues long. In DNA, the CDR3 is TGTGCCAGCAGCTTTGAACTGGGTACTGAAGCTTTCTTT. Protein product: CASSFELGTEAFF.

This clonotype was detected ten times or more. CDR3: CAISHRDRQETQYF. In nucleotides, the CDR3 is TGTGCCATCAGTCACCGGGACCGCCAAGAGACCCAGTACTTC. The chain recombines TRBV10-3 with TRBJ2-5, with D tentatively TRBD1 or TRBD2 (5 bases each). With 5 bases removed from V and 1 base from J, the gap between germline ends came to 11 bases. The CDR3 spans 14 residues. CDR1 and CDR2 (germline): ENHRY, SYGVKD.

About this clonotype itself: With a much larger clone just one base away, this may be a read error. The rearrangement joins TRBV3-1 to TRBJ2-1, with D tentatively TRBD1 (5 bases). Per the germline V gene, CDR1 is LGHDT and CDR2 is YNNKEL (reference sequence). The length of the CDR3 is 15 residues. Trimming cost V 5 bases and J 7 bases, with 18 bases left between them. In DNA form, the CDR3 reads TGTGCCAGCAGCGACATACCTCGACCAGGGAATGAGCAGTTCTTC. The encoded protein is CASSDIPRPGNEQFF.

This clonotype has just a few counts. The chain links TRBV29-1 to TRBJ1-1; D is uncertain. There are 13 residues in the CDR3. V lost 0 bases, J lost 1 base, and 6 bases lay in between. Germline-derived CDR1 and CDR2 are SQVTM and ANQGSEA. For the CDR3, the DNA is TGCAGCGTTGAAGATTATGGGAACACTGAAGCTTTCTTT. The encoded protein is CSVEDYGNTEAFF.

On this clonotype itself: This may be a read error: a much more frequent sequence differs by one nucleotide. The J gene is TRBJ2-7, the V gene TRBV11-1, with D unclear. This CDR3 region has 13 residues. The germline gives CDR1 SGHAT, CDR2 FQDESV (reference sequence). Trimming pared 0 bases from V and 3 bases from J, leaving 6 bases between. The CDR3 coding sequence is TGTGCCAGCAGCTTAGCGCCGGGCTACGAGCAGTACTTC. This translates into CASSLAPGYEQYF.

A remark on this clonotype: A junction boundary mismatches the germline segment, possibly from a read error. This chain joins TRBV19 and TRBJ1-2; unclear D gene. This CDR3 is 16 amino acids long. Germline loops: CDR1 LNHDA, CDR2 SQIVND (reference sequence). This CDR3 is CASSIDLAALGYGHTF. The CDR3 bases are TGTGCCAGTAGTATAGATCTGGCGGCGCTAGGGTATGGCCACACCTTC.

V gene TRBV6-2 or TRBV6-3 combines with J gene TRBJ2-2; D may be TRBD1 (5 bases). The CDR3 is 15 residues long. V gave up 7 bases and J gave up 1 base, with 13 bases separating them. CDR1 MNHEY and CDR2 SVGEGT come from the germline V gene. The CDR3 DNA reads as TGTGCCAGCACCTCCCCAGGGCTGAACACCGGGGAGCTGTTTTTT. The encoded protein is CASTSPGLNTGELFF.

This clonotype is medium-sized within its sample. V usage is TRBV28 and J usage is TRBJ1-5; no firm D call. The V and J ends lost 3 bases and 1 base respectively, with 13 bases between them. The germline CDR1 and CDR2 sequences are MDHEN and SYDVKM. The CDR3 spans 16 residues. CDR3 bases: TGTGCCAGCAGTTTTTCCTCCCTGGGAAGCAATCAGCCCCAGCATTTT. Translation: CASSFSSLGSNQPQHF.